This T cell receptor (beta chain) was identified during a study of metastatic and nonmetastatic thyroid tumors. As for the study in general: Blood and tumor or nodule tissue repertoires from malignant and benign thyroid patients were compared. The study, taken as a whole, reports: Relative to benign nodules, malignant thyroid tumors were reportedly characterized by significantly elevated TCR beta diversity in blood and tumor.

Original processing notes: In papillary thyroid cancer, a distant-metastasis classifier was built using CDR3 differences across clinicopathological groups. TCRdb re-called the PCR reads with MiXCR. These V and J calls rely on TCRdb rather than the paper's analysis. Of 20,000 or so clones in the sample, roughly a sixth were seen once. Per the germline V gene, CDR1 is DFQATT and CDR2 is SNEGSKA (reference sequence). This CDR3 contains 12 residues. V was pared by 3 bases and J by 4 bases, with 9 bases between. This clone showed up many times. Its antigen is currently unknown. No patient had received any treatment before thyroid surgery.

Sequenced: tumor tissue. The chain couples TRBV20-1 to TRBJ2-5, with D perhaps TRBD2 (6 bases). This clonotype was obtained from a female donor with papillary thyroid cancer or a benign thyroid nodule (not recorded which). Some clones in this sample may be carry-over from other donors' samples. This CDR3 reads CSASSAGETQYF. CDR3 coding DNA: TGCAGTGCTAGCTCAGCGGGAGAGACCCAGTACTTC.